The sequence of this T cell receptor (beta chain) was determined in a study of cytomegalovirus exposure and HLA in healthy donors. CDR3 size: 17 residues. V shed 3 bases and J 6 bases; nucleotides not matched to a gene: 14. The PCR was carried out with 60 Vbeta primers and 13 Jbeta primers. The data were produced by immunoSEQ multiplex PCR, yet TCRdb's version contains in-frame clones alone and is incomplete. The sample holds a few hundred thousand clones, 65% to 85% seen once. V is TRBV23-1 and J is TRBJ1-3, with 7 bases that match TRBD1. TRBV23-1 is classed as an ORF, of uncertain function. The source material was PBMCs. This receptor was taken from a man aged 25 to 45 in good health and CMV-seronegative. The CDR3 DNA sequence: TGCGCCAGCAGTCATCATTTCCGGGACAGAAGAGAAAACACCATATATTTT. Translating gives CASSHHFRDRRENTIYF.